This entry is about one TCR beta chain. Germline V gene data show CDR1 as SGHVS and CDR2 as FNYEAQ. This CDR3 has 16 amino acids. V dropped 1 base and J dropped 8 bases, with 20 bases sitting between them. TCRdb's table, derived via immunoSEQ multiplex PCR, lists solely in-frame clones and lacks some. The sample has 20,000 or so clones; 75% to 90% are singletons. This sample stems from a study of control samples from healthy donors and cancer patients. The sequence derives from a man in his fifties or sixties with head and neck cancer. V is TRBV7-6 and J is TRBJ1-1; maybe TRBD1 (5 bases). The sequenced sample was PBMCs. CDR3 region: CASSLGAGPTVGEAFF. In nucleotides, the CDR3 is TGTGCCAGCAGCTTAGGGGCGGGGCCGACTGTGGGGGAAGCTTTCTTT.